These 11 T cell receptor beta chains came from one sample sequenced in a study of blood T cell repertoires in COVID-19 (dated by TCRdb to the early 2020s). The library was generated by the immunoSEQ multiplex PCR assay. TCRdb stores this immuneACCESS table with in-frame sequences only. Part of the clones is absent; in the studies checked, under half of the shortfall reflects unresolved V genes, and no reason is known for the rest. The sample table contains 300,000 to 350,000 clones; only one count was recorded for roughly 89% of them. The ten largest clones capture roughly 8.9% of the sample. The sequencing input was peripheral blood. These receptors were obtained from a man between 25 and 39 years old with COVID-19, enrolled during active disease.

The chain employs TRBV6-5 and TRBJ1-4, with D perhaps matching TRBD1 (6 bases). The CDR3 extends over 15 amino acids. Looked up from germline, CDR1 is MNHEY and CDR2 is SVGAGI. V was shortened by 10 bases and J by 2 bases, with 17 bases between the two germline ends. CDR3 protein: CATETGTRTNEKLFF. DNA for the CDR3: TGTGCCACCGAGACAGGTACCAGGACTAATGAAAAACTGTTTTTT.

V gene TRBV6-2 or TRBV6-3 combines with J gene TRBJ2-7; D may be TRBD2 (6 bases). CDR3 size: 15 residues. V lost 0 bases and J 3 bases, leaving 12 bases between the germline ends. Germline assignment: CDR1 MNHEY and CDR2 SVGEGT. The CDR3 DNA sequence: TGTGCCAGCAGTTACTCGGAGGGGAACCTCTACGAGCAGTACTTC. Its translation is CASSYSEGNLYEQYF.

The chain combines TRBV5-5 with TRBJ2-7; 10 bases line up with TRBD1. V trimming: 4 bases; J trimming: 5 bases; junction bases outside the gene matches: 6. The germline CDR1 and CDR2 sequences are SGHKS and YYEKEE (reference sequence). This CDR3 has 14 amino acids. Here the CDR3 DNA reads TGTGCCAGCAGCCCCGGGACAGGGGTCGACGAGCAGTACTTC. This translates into CASSPGTGVDEQYF.

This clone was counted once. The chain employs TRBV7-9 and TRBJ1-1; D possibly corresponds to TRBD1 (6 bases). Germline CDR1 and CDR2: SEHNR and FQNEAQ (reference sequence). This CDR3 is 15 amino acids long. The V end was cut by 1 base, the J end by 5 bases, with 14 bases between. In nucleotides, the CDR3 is TGTGCCAGCAGCTTAGTCTCGGGGGGGCGAACTGAAGCTTTCTTT. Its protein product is CASSLVSGGRTEAFF.

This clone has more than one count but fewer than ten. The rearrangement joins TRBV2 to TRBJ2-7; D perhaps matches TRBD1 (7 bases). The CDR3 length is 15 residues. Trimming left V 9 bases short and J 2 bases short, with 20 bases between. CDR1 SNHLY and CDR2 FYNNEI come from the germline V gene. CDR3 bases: TGTGCCAGTCTACCTCGGGGGACAGCAACCTACGAGCAGTACTTC. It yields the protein CASLPRGTATYEQYF.

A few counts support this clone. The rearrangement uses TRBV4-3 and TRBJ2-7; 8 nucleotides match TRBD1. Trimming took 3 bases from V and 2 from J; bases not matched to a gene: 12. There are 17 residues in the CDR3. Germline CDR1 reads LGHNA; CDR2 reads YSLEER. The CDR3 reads CASSQRYPGGSTYEQYF. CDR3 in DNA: TGCGCCAGCAGCCAGAGATATCCAGGGGGCAGCACCTACGAGCAGTACTTC.

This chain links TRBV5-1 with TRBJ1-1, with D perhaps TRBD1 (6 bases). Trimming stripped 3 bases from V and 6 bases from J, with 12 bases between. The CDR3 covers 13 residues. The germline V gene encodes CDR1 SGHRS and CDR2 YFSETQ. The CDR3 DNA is TGCGCCAGCAGCTCAAGGGGGGGCTCTGAAGCTTTCTTT. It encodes CASSSRGGSEAFF. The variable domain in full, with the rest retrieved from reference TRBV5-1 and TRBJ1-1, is KAGVTQTPRYLIKTRGQQVTLSCSPISGHRSVSWYQQTPGQGLQFLFEYFSETQRNKGNFPGRFSGRQFSNSRSEMNVSTLELGDSALYLCASSSRGGSEAFFGQGTRLTVV.

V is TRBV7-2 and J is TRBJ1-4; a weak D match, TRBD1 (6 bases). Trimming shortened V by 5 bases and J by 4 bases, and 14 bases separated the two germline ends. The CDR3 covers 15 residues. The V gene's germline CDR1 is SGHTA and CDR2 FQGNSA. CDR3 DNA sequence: TGTGCCAGCAGCCCGAGGACAGCGAATAATGAAAAACTGTTTTTT. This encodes CASSPRTANNEKLFF.

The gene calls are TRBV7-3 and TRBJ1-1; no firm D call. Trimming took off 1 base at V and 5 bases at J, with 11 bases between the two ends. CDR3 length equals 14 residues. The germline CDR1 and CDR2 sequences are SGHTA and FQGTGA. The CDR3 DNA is TGTGCCAGCAGCTTAAGTGGAGGCGGTACTGAAGCTTTCTTT. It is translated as CASSLSGGGTEAFF.

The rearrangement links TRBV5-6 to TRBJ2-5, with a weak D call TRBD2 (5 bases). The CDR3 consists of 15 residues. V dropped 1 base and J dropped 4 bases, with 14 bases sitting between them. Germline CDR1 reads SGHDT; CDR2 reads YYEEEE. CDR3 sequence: CASSLYPGRGETQYF. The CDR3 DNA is TGTGCCAGCAGCTTGTATCCGGGGAGAGGAGAGACCCAGTACTTC.

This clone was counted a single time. Written as DNA, the CDR3 is TGTGCCAGCAGTTTACAAGGTGCGGCACCCTACGAGCAGTACTTC. Amino acids: CASSLQGAAPYEQYF. This chain connects TRBV6-5 to TRBJ2-7; D not certain. This CDR3 contains 15 residues. Germline CDR1 MNHEY, CDR2 SVGAGI. The V end lost 4 bases, the J end lost 2 bases, and 15 bases lay between the germline ends.